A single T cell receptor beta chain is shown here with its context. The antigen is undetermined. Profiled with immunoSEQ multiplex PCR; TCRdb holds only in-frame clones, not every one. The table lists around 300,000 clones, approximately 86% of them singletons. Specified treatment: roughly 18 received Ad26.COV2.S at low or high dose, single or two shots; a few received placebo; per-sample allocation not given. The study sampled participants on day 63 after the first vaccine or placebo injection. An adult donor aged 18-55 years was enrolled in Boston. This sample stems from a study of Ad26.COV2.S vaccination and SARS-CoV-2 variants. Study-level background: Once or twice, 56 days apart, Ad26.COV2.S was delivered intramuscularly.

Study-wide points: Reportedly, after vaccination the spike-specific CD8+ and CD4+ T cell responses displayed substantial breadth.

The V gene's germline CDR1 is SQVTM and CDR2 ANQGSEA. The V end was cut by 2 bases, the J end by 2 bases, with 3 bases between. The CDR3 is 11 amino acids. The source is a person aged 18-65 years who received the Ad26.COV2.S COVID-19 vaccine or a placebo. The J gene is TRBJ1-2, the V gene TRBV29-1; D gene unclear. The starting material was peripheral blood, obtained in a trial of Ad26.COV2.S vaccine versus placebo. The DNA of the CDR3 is TGCAGCGTTGAAAAAAACTATGGCTACACCTTC. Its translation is CSVEKNYGYTF.